The 18 T cell receptor beta chains given below trace back to one sample, sequenced in a study of blood T cells in healthy people across ages. A J-beta primer mix and a sample-barcoded 5' primer were used in a second PCR of about 7 to 11 cycles. MiXCR, run by TCRdb on the 5' RACE reads, gives a single entry per CDR3 protein. The data show approximately 880,000 distinct CDR3 sequences, roughly 48% seen once. Sequencing used blood. Receptors originate from a man aged 25 to 40 in good health.

This chain connects TRBV12-3 or TRBV12-4 to TRBJ2-5; 11 nucleotides align to TRBD1. The CDR3 runs to 13 residues. The J segment lost 5 bases and the V segment lost 6 bases, leaving 2 bases of the junction unmatched. In DNA, the CDR3 is TGTGCCAGCAGGGACAGGGGGCCTGAGACCCAGTACTTC. Amino acid sequence: CASRDRGPETQYF.

This clonotype was counted ten times or more. The V gene is TRBV3-1, the J gene TRBJ2-1; TRBD2 matches at 10 bases. V trimming: 5 bases; J trimming: 3 bases; junction bases outside the gene matches: 1. This CDR3 spans 14 amino acids. Germline CDR1 LGHDT, CDR2 YNNKEL (reference sequence). CDR3 sequence (DNA): TGTGCCAGCAGCGTAGCGGGGGGCTACAATGAGCAGTTCTTC. Translating gives CASSVAGGYNEQFF.

The chain employs TRBV25-1 and TRBJ1-4; D perhaps matches TRBD1 (5 bases). The CDR3 runs to 12 residues. The V gene's germline CDR1 is MGHDK and CDR2 SYGVNS. The V and J ends lost 8 bases and 7 bases respectively, with 11 bases between them. In nucleotides, the CDR3 is TGTGCCAGCCGATCCAGGGCTGAAAAACTGTTTTTT. The encoded protein is CASRSRAEKLFF.

This chain connects TRBV24-1 to TRBJ2-2; 10 nucleotides line up with TRBD1. The CDR3 totals 18 residues. V lost 3 bases to trimming and J lost 5 bases; unmatched junction nucleotides: 11. Germline values: CDR1 KGHDR, CDR2 SFDVKD. CDR3 coding DNA: TGTGCCACCAGTGATCCAGGGACAGGGGTTTTGTGGACCGGGGAGCTGTTTTTT. Its protein is CATSDPGTGVLWTGELFF.

The chain has TRBV5-1 and TRBJ2-5; 7 bases line up with TRBD2. Germline CDR1 is SGHRS and CDR2 is YFSETQ. This CDR3 has 15 residues. V lost 3 bases, J lost 4 bases, and 9 bases stayed unmatched. CDR3 amino acids: CASSSTGGPGETQYF. The DNA of the CDR3 is TGCGCCAGCAGCTCGACGGGAGGACCTGGAGAGACCCAGTACTTC. Based on the CDR3 plus reference TRBV5-1 and TRBJ2-5, the full variable domain is KAGVTQTPRYLIKTRGQQVTLSCSPISGHRSVSWYQQTPGQGLQFLFEYFSETQRNKGNFPGRFSGRQFSNSRSEMNVSTLELGDSALYLCASSSTGGPGETQYFGPGTRLLVL.

The chain carries TRBV28 and TRBJ2-3, with D uncertain. Trimming removed 8 bases from V and 4 bases from J, with 13 bases in between. CDR3 length: 13 residues. Germline V gene lookup returns CDR1 MDHEN and CDR2 SYDVKM. The CDR3 sequence: CASATGWADTQYF. CDR3 DNA sequence: TGTGCCAGCGCTACTGGGTGGGCAGATACGCAGTATTTT.

A few counts support this clonotype. The chain links TRBV4-1 to TRBJ2-5; a weak D match, TRBD2 (6 bases). The J call may not be correct, given that the DNA end is closer to TRBJ2-7. Looked up from germline, CDR1 is MGHRA and CDR2 is YSYEKL. The CDR3 is 14 residues long. The CDR3 DNA reads as TGCGCCAGCAGCCAAGGGGACTGGCTTCCCGAGCAGTACTTC. Protein product: CASSQGDWLPEQYF.

Only a few counts were recorded for this clonotype. This sequence joins TRBV28 and TRBJ1-6, with 7 bases lining up with TRBD1. CDR3 length: 16 amino acids. The germline V gene encodes CDR1 MDHEN and CDR2 SYDVKM. Trimming took 7 bases from V and 4 from J; bases not matched to a gene: 10. The CDR3 sequence is CASTKGGRAYNSPLHF. The CDR3 DNA reads as TGTGCCAGCACCAAAGGGGGCAGGGCTTATAATTCACCCCTCCACTTT.

The chain combines TRBV4-1 with TRBJ2-1; D possibly uses TRBD1 or TRBD2 (6 bases each). The CDR3 is 16 residues long. The V gene's germline CDR1 is MGHRA and CDR2 YSYEKL. With 4 bases removed from V and 1 base from J, the gap between germline ends came to 14 bases. The CDR3 nucleotides read TGCGCCAGCAGCCCCCGAGAGGGGGGATCCTACAATGAGCAGTTCTTC. This gives the protein CASSPREGGSYNEQFF.

V and J are TRBV20-1 and TRBJ1-2; D is ambiguous. CDR3 length equals 11 residues. Germline V gene lookup returns CDR1 DFQATT and CDR2 SNEGSKA (reference sequence). V lost 5 bases, J lost 3 bases, and 7 bases lay in between. DNA of the CDR3: TGCAGTGCTTCGTTGGACTATGGCTACACCTTC. Its translation is CSASLDYGYTF.

The V call is TRBV20-1, the J call TRBJ2-3; TRBD1 or TRBD2 may be the D gene (5 bases each). V lost 1 base to trimming and J lost 7 bases, with 12 bases between them. The germline V gene has CDR1 DFQATT and CDR2 SNEGSKA (reference sequence). The length of the CDR3 is 13 residues. The CDR3 sequence is CSARGDPLNTQYF. CDR3 DNA sequence: TGCAGTGCTAGAGGGGACCCCCTCAATACGCAGTATTTT.

The CDR3 protein is CASSLIQGGGYTF. Here the CDR3 DNA reads TGTGCCAGCAGTTTGATCCAGGGGGGCGGCTACACCTTC. The rearrangement uses TRBV27 and TRBJ1-2, with 7 nucleotides matching TRBD1. This CDR3 has 13 residues. Germline values: CDR1 MNHEY, CDR2 SMNVEV (reference sequence). V dropped 3 bases and J dropped 8; count of bases not matched to a gene: 6.

This clonotype occurred a few times. The rearrangement links TRBV12-3 or TRBV12-4 to TRBJ1-4, with D unclear. V was pared by 6 bases and J by 0 bases, with 11 bases between. The CDR3 consists of 15 residues. The CDR3 loop is CASRPRRATNEKLFF. CDR3 nucleotides: TGTGCCAGCAGACCTAGGAGGGCAACTAATGAAAAACTGTTTTTT.

This clonotype was detected only a few times. The V gene is TRBV2, the J gene TRBJ2-5; 10 bases are a match to TRBD2. The ends lost 4 bases at V and 5 bases at J; junction bases unmatched: 7. CDR3 size: 15 residues. Per the germline V gene, CDR1 is SNHLY and CDR2 is FYNNEI. The CDR3 loop is CASSVSSGGSETQYF. The CDR3 DNA reads as TGTGCCAGCAGTGTTAGTAGCGGGGGGAGTGAGACCCAGTACTTC. Full variable domain (missing parts from reference TRBV2 and TRBJ2-5): EPEVTQTPSHQVTQMGQEVILRCVPISNHLYFYWYRQILGQKVEFLVSFYNNEISEKSEIFDDQFSVERPDGSNFTLKIRSTKLEDSAMYFCASSVSSGGSETQYFGPGTRLLVL.

The gene calls are TRBV5-1 and TRBJ2-7; possibly TRBD2 for D (5 bases). The germline gives CDR1 SGHRS, CDR2 YFSETQ. The CDR3 covers 14 residues. V was shortened by 7 bases and J by 0 bases, with 14 bases between the two germline ends. As DNA, the CDR3 is TGCGCCAGCCGACGGGATATGGCCTCCTACGAGCAGTACTTC. Translation gives CASRRDMASYEQYF.

This clonotype was observed a few times. This chain links TRBV20-1 with TRBJ2-7; D perhaps matches TRBD1 (6 bases). Germline-derived CDR1 and CDR2 are DFQATT and SNEGSKA (reference sequence). With 4 bases removed from V and 0 bases from J, the gap between germline ends came to 13 bases. CDR3 length: 14 amino acids. The CDR3 nucleotides read TGCAGTGCTACCGGGACATCGAGCTCCTACGAGCAGTACTTC. It codes for CSATGTSSSYEQYF.

For the CDR3, the DNA is TGTGCCAGCAGTGCGGCTAGCGGGGGGAGCACAGATACGCAGTATTTT. Translation gives CASSAASGGSTDTQYF. The chain carries TRBV27 and TRBJ2-3; 11 nucleotides align to TRBD2. V dropped 5 bases and J dropped 0; count of bases not matched to a gene: 4. Germline V gene sequence: CDR1 MNHEY, CDR2 SMNVEV (reference sequence). The CDR3 extends over 16 amino acids.

J is TRBJ2-4 and V is TRBV6-5; TRBD2 aligns across 12 bases. The V gene's germline CDR1 is MNHEY and CDR2 SVGAGI. This CDR3 is 20 amino acids long. Trimming removed 0 bases from V and 0 bases from J; junction bases left unmatched: 9. The DNA of the CDR3 is TGTGCCAGCAGTTACTCGAGACTAGCGGGGGTCAACCTAGCCAAAAACATTCAGTACTTC. Translation: CASSYSRLAGVNLAKNIQYF.